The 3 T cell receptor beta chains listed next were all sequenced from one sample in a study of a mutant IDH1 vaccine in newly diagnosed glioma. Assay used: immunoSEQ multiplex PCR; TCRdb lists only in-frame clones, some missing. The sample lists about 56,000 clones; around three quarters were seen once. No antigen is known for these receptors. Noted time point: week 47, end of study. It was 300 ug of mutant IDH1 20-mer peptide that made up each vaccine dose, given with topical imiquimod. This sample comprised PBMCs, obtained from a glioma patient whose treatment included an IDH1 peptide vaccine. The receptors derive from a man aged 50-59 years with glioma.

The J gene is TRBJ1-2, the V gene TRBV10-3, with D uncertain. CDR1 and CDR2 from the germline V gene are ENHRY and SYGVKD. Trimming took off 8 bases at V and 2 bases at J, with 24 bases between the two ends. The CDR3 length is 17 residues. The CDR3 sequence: CAIGSIGREEVNYGYTF. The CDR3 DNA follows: TGTGCCATCGGGTCTATAGGGAGGGAGGAAGTCAACTATGGCTACACCTTC.

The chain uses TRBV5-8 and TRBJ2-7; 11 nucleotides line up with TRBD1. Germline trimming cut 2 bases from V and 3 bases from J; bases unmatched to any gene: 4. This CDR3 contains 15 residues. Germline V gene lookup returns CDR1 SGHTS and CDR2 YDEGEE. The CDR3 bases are TGTGCCAGCAGCTTAGGACAGGGGGCTGTCTACGAGCAGTACTTC. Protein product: CASSLGQGAVYEQYF.

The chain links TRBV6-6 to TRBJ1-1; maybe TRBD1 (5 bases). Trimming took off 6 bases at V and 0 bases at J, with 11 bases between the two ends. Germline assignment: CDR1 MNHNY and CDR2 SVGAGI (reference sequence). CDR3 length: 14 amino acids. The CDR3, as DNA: TGTGCCAGCAGGGAGACAGAGATGAACACTGAAGCTTTCTTT. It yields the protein CASRETEMNTEAFF.